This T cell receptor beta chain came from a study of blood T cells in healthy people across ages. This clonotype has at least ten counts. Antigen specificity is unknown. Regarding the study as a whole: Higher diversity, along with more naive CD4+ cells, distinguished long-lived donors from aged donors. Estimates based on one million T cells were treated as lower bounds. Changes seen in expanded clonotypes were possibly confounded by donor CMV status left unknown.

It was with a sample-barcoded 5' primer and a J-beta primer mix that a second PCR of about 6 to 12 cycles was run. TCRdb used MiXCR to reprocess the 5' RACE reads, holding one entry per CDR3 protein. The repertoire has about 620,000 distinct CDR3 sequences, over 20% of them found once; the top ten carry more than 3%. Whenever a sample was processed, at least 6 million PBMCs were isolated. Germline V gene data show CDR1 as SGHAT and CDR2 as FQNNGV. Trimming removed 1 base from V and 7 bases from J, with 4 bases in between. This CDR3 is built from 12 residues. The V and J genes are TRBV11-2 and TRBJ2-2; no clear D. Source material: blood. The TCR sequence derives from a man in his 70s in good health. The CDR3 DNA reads TGTGCCAGCAGCTTAGGAGTCGGGGAGCTGTTTTTT. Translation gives CASSLGVGELFF.